The present T cell receptor beta chain was sequenced within a study of tumor-infiltrating lymphocytes in oesophageal squamous cell carcinoma. CDR1 is SGHVS, CDR2 FNYEAQ, per germline. This CDR3 is 14 amino acids long. Each CDR3 protein is one row after TCRdb ran MiXCR on the PCR reads. The repertoire holds about 15,000 distinct CDR3 sequences, with roughly 55% as singletons. The sample consisted of esophageal tumor tissue. The rearrangement joins TRBV7-6 to TRBJ2-5, with D possibly TRBD2 on 6 matching bases. The J call is in doubt because the DNA end fits TRBJ2-1 better. This TCR was sampled from a male donor with esophageal squamous cell carcinoma. The CDR3 DNA sequence: TGTGCCAGCAGCTCGGTTGGGGGGTACAATGAGCAGTTCTTC. Protein sequence: CASSSVGGYNEQFF.